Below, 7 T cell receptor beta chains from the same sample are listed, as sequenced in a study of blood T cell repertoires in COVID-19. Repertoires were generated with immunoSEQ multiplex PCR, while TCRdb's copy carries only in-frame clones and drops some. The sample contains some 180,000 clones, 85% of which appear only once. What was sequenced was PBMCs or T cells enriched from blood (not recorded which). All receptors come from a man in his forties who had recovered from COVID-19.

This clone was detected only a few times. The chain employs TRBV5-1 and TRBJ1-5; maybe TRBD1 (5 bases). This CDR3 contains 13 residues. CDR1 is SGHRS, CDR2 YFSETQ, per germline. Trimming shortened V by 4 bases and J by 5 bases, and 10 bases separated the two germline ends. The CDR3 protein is CASSPGPDQPQHF. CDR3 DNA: TGCGCCAGCAGCCCAGGGCCGGATCAGCCCCAGCATTTT.

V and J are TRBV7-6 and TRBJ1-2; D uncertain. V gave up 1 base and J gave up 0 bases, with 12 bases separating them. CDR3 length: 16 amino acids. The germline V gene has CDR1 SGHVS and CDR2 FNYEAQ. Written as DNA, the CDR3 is TGTGCCAGCAGCTTAGGTCTAGGAGGGCCTAACTATGGCTACACCTTC. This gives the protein CASSLGLGGPNYGYTF.

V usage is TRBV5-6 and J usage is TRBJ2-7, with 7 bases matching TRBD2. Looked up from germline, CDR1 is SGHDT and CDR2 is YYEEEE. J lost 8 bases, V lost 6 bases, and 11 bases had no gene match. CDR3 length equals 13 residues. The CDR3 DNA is TGTGCCAGCACCCCCCGGGAGGTGGGTAAGCAGTACTTC. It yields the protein CASTPREVGKQYF. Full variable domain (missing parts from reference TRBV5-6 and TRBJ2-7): DAGVTQSPTHLIKTRGQQVTLRCSPKSGHDTVSWYQQALGQGPQFIFQYYEEEERQRGNFPDRFSGHQFPNYSSELNVNALLLGDSALYLCASTPREVGKQYFGPGTRLTVT.

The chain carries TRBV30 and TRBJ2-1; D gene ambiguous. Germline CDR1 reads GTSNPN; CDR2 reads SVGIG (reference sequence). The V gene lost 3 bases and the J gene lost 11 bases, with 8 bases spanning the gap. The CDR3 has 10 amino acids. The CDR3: CAWRSAQQFF. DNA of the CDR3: TGTGCCTGGAGGAGTGCGCAGCAGTTCTTC.

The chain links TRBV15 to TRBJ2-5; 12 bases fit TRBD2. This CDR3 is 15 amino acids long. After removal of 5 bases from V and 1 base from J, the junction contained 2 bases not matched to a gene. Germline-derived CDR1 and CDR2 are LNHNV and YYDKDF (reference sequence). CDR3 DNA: TGTGCCACCAGCGGACTAGCGGGGCGCCAAGAGACCCAGTACTTC. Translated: CATSGLAGRQETQYF.

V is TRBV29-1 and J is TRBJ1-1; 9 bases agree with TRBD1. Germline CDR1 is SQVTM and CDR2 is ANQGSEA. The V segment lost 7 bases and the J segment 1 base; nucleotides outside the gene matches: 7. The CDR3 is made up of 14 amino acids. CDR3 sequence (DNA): TGCAGCGCGAAGGACAGGGGAGGGAACACTGAAGCTTTCTTT. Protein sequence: CSAKDRGGNTEAFF.

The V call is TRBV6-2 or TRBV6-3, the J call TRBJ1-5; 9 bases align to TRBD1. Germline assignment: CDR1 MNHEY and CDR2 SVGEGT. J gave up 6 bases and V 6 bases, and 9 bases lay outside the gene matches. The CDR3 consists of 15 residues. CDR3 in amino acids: CASRPRQGGVQPQHF. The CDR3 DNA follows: TGTGCCAGCAGGCCTCGACAGGGGGGGGTTCAGCCCCAGCATTTT.